The 25 T cell receptor beta chains given below trace back to one sample, sequenced in a study of technical replicates of blood from a few donors. Some clones are missing from TCRdb's copy, which holds only in-frame ones; the method was immunoSEQ multiplex PCR. The table lists about 100,000 clones, roughly 95% of them singletons. Input material: T cells isolated from PBMCs. The receptors stem from a human donor in good health.

This clone was seen only once. The V gene is TRBV7-6, the J gene TRBJ1-1; tentatively, D is TRBD1 (5 bases). There are 15 residues in the CDR3. Germline V gene sequence: CDR1 SGHVS, CDR2 FNYEAQ. V lost 1 base to trimming and J lost 6 bases, with 15 bases between them. The CDR3 is CASSLGTRGSAEAFF. The CDR3 DNA is TGTGCCAGCAGCTTAGGGACCCGGGGGAGCGCTGAAGCTTTCTTT.

The CDR3 is CASSARDSTEAFF. CDR3 DNA sequence: TGTGCCAGCAGCGCACGAGACAGCACTGAAGCTTTCTTT. The genes are TRBV9 and TRBJ1-1, with a weak D call TRBD1 (5 bases). Germline CDR1 SGDLS, CDR2 YYNGEE. V lost 3 bases and J lost 4, with 10 bases in between. This CDR3 has 13 residues.

Details on this clone: The same CDR3 also results from other DNA sequences found in this sample. This chain uses TRBV5-1 with TRBJ2-3; D may be TRBD1 (5 bases). The V gene's germline CDR1 is SGHRS and CDR2 YFSETQ. Trimming stripped 4 bases from V and 1 base from J, with 7 bases between. This CDR3 region has 13 residues. CDR3 nucleotides: TGCGCCAGCAGCGCCAGGGGCACAGATACGCAGTATTTT. Translating gives CASSARGTDTQYF. The full variable domain, with the rest looked up from reference TRBV5-1 and TRBJ2-3, is KAGVTQTPRYLIKTRGQQVTLSCSPISGHRSVSWYQQTPGQGLQFLFEYFSETQRNKGNFPGRFSGRQFSNSRSEMNVSTLELGDSALYLCASSARGTDTQYFGPGTRLTVL.

V is TRBV28 and J is TRBJ1-6, with D hard to call. Germline V gene data show CDR1 as MDHEN and CDR2 as SYDVKM. Deletions cut 5 bases from V and 4 bases from J, with 12 bases between. The CDR3 has 15 amino acids. The CDR3 region has the DNA TGTGCCAGCAGTCCCCACCCCGGTTATAATTCACCCCTCCACTTT. Its translation is CASSPHPGYNSPLHF.

The rearrangement uses TRBV7-9 and TRBJ1-3; D is undetermined. V lost 0 bases, J lost 0 bases, and 6 bases lay in between. Germline assignment: CDR1 SEHNR and CDR2 FQNEAQ (reference sequence). The CDR3 loop spans 15 amino acids. The CDR3 DNA follows: TGTGCCAGCAGCTTAGCAGGGAGCTCTGGAAACACCATATATTTT. Translating it yields CASSLAGSSGNTIYF.

The rearrangement uses TRBV15 and TRBJ1-5; no clear D. Trimming took off 0 bases at V and 3 bases at J, with 9 bases between the two ends. Germline CDR1 and CDR2: LNHNV and YYDKDF (reference sequence). This CDR3 is 15 amino acids long. DNA for the CDR3: TGTGCCACCAGCAGAGATGGGCAGTTCAATCAGCCCCAGCATTTT. The encoded protein is CATSRDGQFNQPQHF.

The rearrangement links TRBV7-9 to TRBJ2-2; 8 positions agree with TRBD1. The germline V gene has CDR1 SEHNR and CDR2 FQNEAQ (reference sequence). The J segment lost 3 bases and the V segment lost 1 base, leaving 13 bases of the junction unmatched. This CDR3 is built from 19 residues. The CDR3 protein is CASSLVGLSTGADTGELFF. The CDR3 bases are TGTGCCAGCAGCTTAGTAGGTCTGTCGACAGGGGCGGACACCGGGGAGCTGTTTTTT.

This clone was counted between two and nine times. CDR3 DNA sequence: TGTGCCTGGAGTGTTGTGCAGGGCCGAGCTGAAGCTTTCTTT. Translated, it gives CAWSVVQGRAEAFF. This chain connects TRBV30 to TRBJ1-1, with D perhaps TRBD1 (5 bases). The V gene lost 0 bases and the J gene lost 6 bases, with 14 bases spanning the gap. This CDR3 region has 14 residues. The germline CDR1 and CDR2 sequences are GTSNPN and SVGIG (reference sequence).

The chain links TRBV7-6 to TRBJ2-5; TRBD2 is a possible D gene (6 bases). This CDR3 comprises 14 residues. V was cut by 6 bases and J by 4 bases, with 15 bases left in between. Germline values: CDR1 SGHVS, CDR2 FNYEAQ. CDR3 sequence: CASSLGASVETQYF. The CDR3 DNA follows: TGTGCCAGCAGTCTAGGGGCTAGCGTAGAGACCCAGTACTTC.

J is TRBJ1-2 and V is TRBV6-1, with D perhaps TRBD1 (6 bases). Germline CDR1 MNHNS, CDR2 SASEGT. There are 16 residues in the CDR3. The germline V and J ends were trimmed by 0 bases and 4 bases, with 15 bases remaining between them. The DNA of the CDR3 is TGTGCCAGCAGTGAAGCATCCGGGGGGCTTACCTATGGCTACACCTTC. It yields the protein CASSEASGGLTYGYTF.

The J gene is TRBJ2-3, the V gene TRBV27; 13 bases match TRBD2. The CDR3 loop spans 17 amino acids. J lost 2 bases, V lost 2 bases, and 4 bases had no gene match. Germline-derived CDR1 and CDR2 are MNHEY and SMNVEV (reference sequence). CDR3 in amino acids: CASSLTLAGGITDTQYF. CDR3 nucleotide sequence: TGTGCCAGCAGTTTAACACTAGCGGGGGGGATCACAGATACGCAGTATTTT.

The rearrangement uses TRBV18 and TRBJ2-7, with 7 bases identical to TRBD1. Germline V CDR1 and CDR2: KGHSH, LQKENI. The CDR3 has 15 amino acids. The junction had 11 bases not matched to a gene; V was cut back by 4 bases and J by 5 bases. This chain's CDR3 is CASSLNRGVYDEQYF. CDR3 DNA: TGTGCCAGCTCACTCAACAGGGGAGTCTATGACGAGCAGTACTTC.

This clone was seen a few times. This sequence joins TRBV11-2 and TRBJ2-7; 10 nucleotides align to TRBD1. The germline CDR1 and CDR2 sequences are SGHAT and FQNNGV. V shed 8 bases and J 4 bases; nucleotides not matched to a gene: 11. This CDR3 spans 15 amino acids. CDR3 coding DNA: TGTGCCAGCTTACAGCCGGGACAGGGGTCATACGAGCAGTACTTC. As protein: CASLQPGQGSYEQYF.

This rearrangement joins TRBV5-1 to TRBJ2-5; 13 bases are a match to TRBD2. Germline V gene data show CDR1 as SGHRS and CDR2 as YFSETQ. CDR3 size: 17 residues. Unmatched junction bases numbered 6, after V lost 4 bases and J lost 0 bases. The CDR3 spells CASSTGLAGRYQETQYF. CDR3 DNA: TGCGCCAGCAGCACGGGACTAGCGGGGAGATACCAAGAGACCCAGTACTTC.

The rearrangement uses TRBV29-1 and TRBJ1-4; D gene unclear. Trimming removed 5 bases at V and 2 bases at J, with 9 bases between. This CDR3 is 13 amino acids long. Per the germline V gene, CDR1 is SQVTM and CDR2 is ANQGSEA. CDR3 sequence: CSVRHSTNEKLFF. The CDR3 DNA follows: TGCAGCGTTCGGCACAGTACTAATGAAAAACTGTTTTTT. Based on the CDR3 plus reference TRBV29-1 and TRBJ1-4, the full variable domain is SAVISQKPSRDICQRGTSLTIQCQVDSQVTMMFWYRQQPGQSLTLIATANQGSEATYESGFVIDKFPISRPNLTFSTLTVSNMSPEDSSIYLCSVRHSTNEKLFFGSGTQLSVL.

The chain recombines TRBV19 with TRBJ2-1; 7 nucleotides match TRBD1. Unmatched junction bases numbered 3, after V lost 4 bases and J lost 0 bases. CDR1 LNHDA and CDR2 SQIVND come from the germline V gene (reference sequence). The CDR3 is 15 amino acids. The CDR3 sequence is CASSTDRVSYNEQFF. CDR3 in DNA: TGTGCCAGTAGTACCGACAGGGTCTCCTACAATGAGCAGTTCTTC.

The J gene is TRBJ2-7, the V gene TRBV28, with TRBD2 identical over 11 bases. Germline lookup yields CDR1 MDHEN and CDR2 SYDVKM. V lost 5 bases, J lost 0 bases, and 6 bases stayed unmatched. The CDR3 sequence is 16 residues long. DNA for the CDR3: TGTGCCAGCAGTGAACTAGCGGGAGTTCGCTCCTACGAGCAGTACTTC. Its protein is CASSELAGVRSYEQYF.

To note about this clone: The junction differs from germline at one of its ends, possibly a read error. The rearrangement uses TRBV4-1 and TRBJ1-2, with D possibly TRBD1 on 5 matching bases. Germline V lookup: CDR1 MGHRA, CDR2 YSYEKL. The CDR3 has 15 residues. The CDR3 is CASSPNHGQGYGHTF. The CDR3, as DNA: TGCGCCAGCAGCCCGAACCACGGTCAGGGCTATGGCCACACCTTC.

The gene calls are TRBV9 and TRBJ2-7; weak D call: TRBD1 (6 bases). CDR3 length equals 15 residues. CDR1 is SGDLS, CDR2 YYNGEE, per germline. Trimming cost V 0 bases and J 2 bases, with 12 bases left between them. CDR3 nucleotide sequence: TGTGCCAGCAGCGTAGGCGGACAGCCAACCTACGAGCAGTACTTC. Translation gives CASSVGGQPTYEQYF.

The chain carries TRBV7-6 and TRBJ2-1; TRBD2 matches 11 bases. This CDR3 spans 16 amino acids. Germline CDR1 is SGHVS and CDR2 is FNYEAQ. Germline trimming cut 0 bases from V and 5 bases from J; bases unmatched to any gene: 3. The CDR3 loop is CASSLAGGLADNEQFF. The CDR3 bases are TGTGCCAGCAGCTTAGCGGGGGGACTAGCGGACAATGAGCAGTTCTTC.

The J gene is TRBJ2-2, the V gene TRBV27, with 9 bases aligning to TRBD2. The V gene end was trimmed by 1 base and the J gene end by 0 bases; junction bases not matched to a gene: 3. The CDR3 is made up of 17 amino acids. The germline CDR1 and CDR2 sequences are MNHEY and SMNVEV (reference sequence). For the CDR3, the DNA is TGTGCCAGCAGTTTATTTCTAGCGGGGACGAACACCGGGGAGCTGTTTTTT. Its protein is CASSLFLAGTNTGELFF.

CDR3 protein: CASSFGRGQGPNEKLFF. As DNA, the CDR3 is TGTGCCAGCAGCTTTGGGAGGGGACAGGGCCCAAATGAAAAACTGTTTTTT. The rearrangement joins TRBV7-9 to TRBJ1-4; 9 nucleotides align to TRBD1. The CDR3 runs to 17 residues. V lost 3 bases to trimming and J lost 5 bases; unmatched junction nucleotides: 10. Germline CDR1 SEHNR, CDR2 FQNEAQ (reference sequence).

The J gene is TRBJ1-2, the V gene TRBV6-5, with 10 bases identical to TRBD1. V lost 8 bases to trimming and J lost 6 bases; unmatched junction nucleotides: 6. CDR1 and CDR2 from the germline V gene are MNHEY and SVGAGI. The CDR3 length is 13 residues. CDR3 coding DNA: TGTGCCAGCCGGGACAGGGGTGATGATGGCTACACCTTC. Protein sequence: CASRDRGDDGYTF.

J is TRBJ2-1 and V is TRBV4-2; TRBD2 aligns across 9 bases. CDR3 length: 17 residues. Germline V gene sequence: CDR1 LGHNA, CDR2 YNFKEQ. Trimming took 2 bases from V and 4 from J; bases not matched to a gene: 9. CDR3 in amino acids: CASSQLRRLAGYNEQFF. In DNA form, the CDR3 reads TGTGCCAGCAGCCAATTAAGACGGCTAGCGGGATACAATGAGCAGTTCTTC.

This chain links TRBV7-2 with TRBJ1-5; D not certain. This CDR3 has 14 residues. Per germline, CDR1 SGHTA and CDR2 FQGNSA. V dropped 1 base and J dropped 4 bases, with 8 bases sitting between them. The CDR3 loop reads CASSLGQVNQPQHF. The CDR3 DNA is TGTGCCAGCAGCTTAGGGCAGGTAAATCAGCCCCAGCATTTT.